This TCR beta chain came from a study of T cells in pancreatic ductal adenocarcinoma. As to this clone: Its antigen remains unknown.

The CDR3 runs 13 residues. V was shortened by 0 bases and J by 5 bases, with 8 bases between the two germline ends. The V gene's germline CDR1 is GTSNPN and CDR2 SVGIG (reference sequence). Broader study findings: Blood clonality (around 0.072) did not differ significantly from tumor (approximately 0.1).

The selected patients with pancreatic ductal adenocarcinoma had surgery but no neoadjuvant therapy. Profiled with immunoSEQ multiplex PCR; TCRdb holds only in-frame clones, not every one. Of over 85,000 clones listed, 90% to 95% are singletons. This rearrangement joins TRBV30 to TRBJ1-5; D is ambiguous. The source of this sequence is a human donor with pancreatic ductal adenocarcinoma. The sample comprised PBMCs. The CDR3 region is CAWSVRSHQPQHF. In nucleotides, the CDR3 is TGTGCCTGGAGTGTACGGAGCCATCAGCCCCAGCATTTT.